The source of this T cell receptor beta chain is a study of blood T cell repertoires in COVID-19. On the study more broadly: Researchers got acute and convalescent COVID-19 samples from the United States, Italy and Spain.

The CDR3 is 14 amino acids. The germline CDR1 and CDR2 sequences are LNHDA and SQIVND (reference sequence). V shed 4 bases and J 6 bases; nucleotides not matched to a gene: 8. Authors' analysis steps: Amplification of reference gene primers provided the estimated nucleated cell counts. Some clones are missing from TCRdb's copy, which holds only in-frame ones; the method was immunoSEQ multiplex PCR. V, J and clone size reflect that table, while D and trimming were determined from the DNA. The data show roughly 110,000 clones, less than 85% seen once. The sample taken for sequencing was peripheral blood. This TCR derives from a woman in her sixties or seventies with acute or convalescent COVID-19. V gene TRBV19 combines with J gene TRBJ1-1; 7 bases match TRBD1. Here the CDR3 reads CASSTTGARAEAFF. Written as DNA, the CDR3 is TGTGCCAGTAGTACCACAGGGGCGAGGGCTGAAGCTTTCTTT.